This T cell receptor beta chain was obtained from a study of naive and memory T cell subsets. This clonotype came up many times. The SP2 primer and nested alpha and beta constant region primers amplified ligated cDNA in four rounds. For blood and skin samples, reverse transcription used TCR alpha and beta constant primers. Each CDR3 protein is one row after TCRdb ran MiXCR on the 5' RACE reads. The top ten clones hold about 8.9% of a sample with tens of thousands of distinct CDR3 sequences, more than 7.5% of them seen once. Germline V CDR1 and CDR2: MNHNY, SVGAGI (reference sequence). The CDR3 runs 17 residues. The germline V and J ends were trimmed by 7 bases and 6 bases, with 24 bases remaining between them. The library had UMIs added by 3' ligation of an oligonucleotide to TCR cDNA.

The clonotype comes from a female donor in good health. This sequence joins TRBV6-6 and TRBJ1-4; D is unresolved. DNA of the CDR3: TGTGCCAGCACCTTACAATTAGTCTCCCCTGGGGATGAAAAACTGTTTTTT. Translated, it gives CASTLQLVSPGDEKLFF.